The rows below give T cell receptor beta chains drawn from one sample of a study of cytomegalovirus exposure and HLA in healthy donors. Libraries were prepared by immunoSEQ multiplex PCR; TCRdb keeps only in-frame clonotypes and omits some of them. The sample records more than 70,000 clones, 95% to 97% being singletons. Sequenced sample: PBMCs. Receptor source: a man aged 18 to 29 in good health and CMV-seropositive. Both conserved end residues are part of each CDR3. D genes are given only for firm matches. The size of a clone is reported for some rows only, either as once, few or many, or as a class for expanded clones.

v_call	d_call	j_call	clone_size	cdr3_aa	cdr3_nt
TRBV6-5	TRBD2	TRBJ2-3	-	CASTISRGGTDTQYF	TGTGCCAGCACCATATCGCGGGGGGGCACAGATACGCAGTATTTT
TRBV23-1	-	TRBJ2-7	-	CASSQSPPRTDYEQYF	TGCGCCAGCAGTCAATCCCCCCCGCGTACAGACTACGAGCAGTACTTC
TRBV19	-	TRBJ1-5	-	CASSLRYNQPQHF	TGTGCCAGTAGTTTGCGGTACAATCAGCCCCAGCATTTT
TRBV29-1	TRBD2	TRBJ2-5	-	CSVSGRTETQYF	TGCAGCGTTAGCGGGAGGACAGAGACCCAGTACTTC
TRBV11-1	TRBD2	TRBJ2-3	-	CASSLGLAGHTDTQYF	TGTGCCAGCAGCTTAGGACTAGCGGGACACACAGATACGCAGTATTTT
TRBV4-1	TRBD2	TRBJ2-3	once	CASSQRTSGRGTDTQYF	TGCGCCAGCAGCCAACGGACTAGCGGGAGGGGCACAGATACGCAGTATTTT
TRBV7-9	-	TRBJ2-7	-	CASSLVDRYYAQYF	TGTGCCAGCAGCTTAGTGGACAGATACTACGCGCAGTACTTC
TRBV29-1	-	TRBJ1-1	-	CSVEQTGSAVTEAFF	TGCAGCGTTGAGCAAACAGGGTCGGCTGTGACTGAAGCTTTCTTT
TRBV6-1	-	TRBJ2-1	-	CASSELTSGRNEQFF	TGTGCCAGCAGTGAATTAACTAGTGGGAGGAATGAGCAGTTCTTC
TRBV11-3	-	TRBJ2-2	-	CASEQTNTGELFF	TGTGCCAGCGAACAGACAAACACCGGGGAGCTGTTTTTT
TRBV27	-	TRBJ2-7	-	CASSLRQVIPYEQYF	TGTGCCAGCAGTCTTAGACAGGTCATTCCCTACGAGCAGTACTTC
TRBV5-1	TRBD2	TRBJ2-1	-	CASSLSGTTEQFF	TGCGCCAGCAGCTTGTCCGGGACTACTGAGCAGTTCTTC
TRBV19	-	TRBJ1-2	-	CASSYGYGYTF	TGTGCCAGTAGTTACGGCTATGGCTACACCTTC
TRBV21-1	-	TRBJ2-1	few	CASIDGHRHEQFF	TGTGCCAGCATCGACGGACATCGGCATGAGCAGTTCTTC
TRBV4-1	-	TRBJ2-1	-	CASEFGRGKNEQFF	TGCGCCAGCGAGTTTGGTAGGGGCAAGAATGAGCAGTTCTTC
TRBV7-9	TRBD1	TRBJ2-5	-	CASSLILAQGDGTQYF	TGTGCCAGCAGCCTAATCTTGGCACAGGGGGACGGGACCCAGTACTTC
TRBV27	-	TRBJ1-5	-	CASSSGVSNQPQHF	TGTGCCAGCAGCTCGGGTGTAAGCAATCAGCCCCAGCATTTT
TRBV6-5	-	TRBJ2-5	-	CASSYSKVGLETQYF	TGTGCCAGCAGTTACTCCAAGGTTGGGCTGGAGACCCAGTACTTC
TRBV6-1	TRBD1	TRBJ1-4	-	CASSEQTGERDEKLFF	TGTGCCAGCAGTGAGCAGACAGGGGAGAGGGATGAAAAACTGTTTTTT
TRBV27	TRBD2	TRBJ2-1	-	CASTKLAGGLNEQFF	TGTGCCAGCACAAAACTAGCGGGAGGGCTCAATGAGCAGTTCTTC
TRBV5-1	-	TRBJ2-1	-	CASSLVHRSNEQFF	TGCGCCAGCAGCTTGGTACATCGTTCCAATGAGCAGTTCTTC
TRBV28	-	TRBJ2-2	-	CASSPSGDTGELFF	TGTGCCAGCAGTCCGTCCGGGGACACCGGGGAGCTGTTTTTT
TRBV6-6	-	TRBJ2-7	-	CASSADYEQYF	TGTGCCAGCAGTGCGGACTACGAGCAGTACTTC
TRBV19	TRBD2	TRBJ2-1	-	CASSIKGGLAPRYNEQFF	TGTGCCAGTAGTATAAAGGGGGGACTAGCCCCTCGTTACAATGAGCAGTTCTTC
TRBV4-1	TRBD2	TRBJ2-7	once	CASSQASGREANEQYF	TGCGCCAGCAGCCAAGCTAGCGGGAGGGAAGCTAACGAGCAGTACTTC
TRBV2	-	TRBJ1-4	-	CASSDRGRGLENEKLFF	TGTGCCAGCAGTGATAGAGGCAGGGGATTAGAGAATGAAAAACTGTTTTTT
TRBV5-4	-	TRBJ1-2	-	CASSSDSNYGYTF	TGTGCCAGCAGCTCAGACAGTAACTATGGCTACACCTTC
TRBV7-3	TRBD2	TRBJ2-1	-	CASSLTGGSRYNEQFF	TGTGCCAGCAGCTTAACCGGCGGGAGTCGGTACAATGAGCAGTTCTTC
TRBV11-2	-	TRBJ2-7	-	CASSLGTGGAPYEQYF	TGTGCCAGCAGCTTAGGGACCGGGGGTGCCCCTTACGAGCAGTACTTC
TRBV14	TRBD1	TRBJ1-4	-	CASSQDPTGGQGIGGNEKLFF	TGTGCCAGCAGCCAAGATCCCACGGGGGGACAGGGAATAGGTGGTAATGAAAAACTGTTTTTT
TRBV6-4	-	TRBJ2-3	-	CASSGGRTDTQYF	TGTGCCAGCAGCGGGGGTAGAACAGATACGCAGTATTTT
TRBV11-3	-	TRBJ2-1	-	CASSLLGDEQFF	TGTGCCAGCAGCCTCCTAGGGGATGAGCAGTTCTTC
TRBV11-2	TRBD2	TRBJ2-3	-	CAGDILAGESHTQYF	TGTGCCGGCGACATTCTAGCGGGAGAGTCCCATACGCAGTATTTT
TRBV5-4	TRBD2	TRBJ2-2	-	CASSRAGADTGELFF	TGTGCCAGCAGCAGAGCGGGAGCCGACACCGGGGAGCTGTTTTTT
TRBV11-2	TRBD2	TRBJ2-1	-	CASSLGAGAYNEQFF	TGTGCCAGCAGCTTAGGTGCGGGAGCCTACAATGAGCAGTTCTTC
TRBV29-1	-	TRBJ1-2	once	CSVEGAYTVGYTF	TGCAGCGTTGAAGGCGCGTATACAGTTGGCTACACCTTC
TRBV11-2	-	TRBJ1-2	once	CASSLASGYTF	TGTGCCAGCAGCTTAGCTTCCGGCTACACCTTC
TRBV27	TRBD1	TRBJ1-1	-	CASSFLRDRDTEAFF	TGTGCCAGCAGTTTTCTCCGGGACAGGGACACTGAAGCTTTCTTT
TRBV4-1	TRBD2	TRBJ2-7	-	CASSQVASGTTTRYEQYF	TGCGCCAGCAGCCAAGTTGCCAGCGGGACGACCACTAGATACGAGCAGTACTTC
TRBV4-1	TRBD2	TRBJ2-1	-	CASSHPPGPGLAGKAYNEQFF	TGCGCCAGCAGCCACCCCCCAGGGCCGGGACTAGCGGGAAAAGCCTACAATGAGCAGTTCTTC
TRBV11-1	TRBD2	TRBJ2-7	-	CASSRYVETGGYEQYF	TGTGCCAGCAGCCGTTACGTCGAGACGGGGGGTTACGAGCAGTACTTC
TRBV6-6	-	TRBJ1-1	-	CASSSGTRNTEAFF	TGTGCCAGCAGTTCCGGGACAAGGAACACTGAAGCTTTCTTT
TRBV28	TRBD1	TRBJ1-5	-	CASSLWGQGDQPQHF	TGTGCCAGCAGTTTATGGGGACAGGGCGATCAGCCCCAGCATTTT
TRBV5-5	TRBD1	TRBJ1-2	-	CASSPGQGRDYGYTF	TGTGCCAGCAGCCCCGGACAGGGCCGGGACTATGGCTACACCTTC
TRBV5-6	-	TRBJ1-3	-	CASSLASGDSGNTIYF	TGTGCCAGCAGCTTGGCCTCGGGGGACTCTGGAAACACCATATATTTT
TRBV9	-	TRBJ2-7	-	CASSVGSAYEQYF	TGTGCCAGCAGCGTAGGATCGGCCTACGAGCAGTACTTC
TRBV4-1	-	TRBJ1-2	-	CASSQDTAQGANYGYTF	TGCGCCAGCAGCCAAGACACAGCGCAGGGTGCTAACTATGGCTACACCTTC
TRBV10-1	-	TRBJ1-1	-	CASSEDWGEAFF	TGCGCCAGCAGTGAGGACTGGGGCGAAGCTTTCTTT